This T cell receptor beta chain was captured by sequencing in a study of blood T cell repertoires in COVID-19. Across the whole study: Samples of COVID-19 (acute and convalescent) were obtained from the United States, Italy and Spain. Nucleic acid was either cDNA or gDNA, and it came from T cells, B-cell-depleted T cells, or PBMCs.

The V and J ends lost 4 bases and 8 bases, in that order; junction bases with no gene match: 13. The CDR3 consists of 16 residues. Germline V lookup: CDR1 SGHDT, CDR2 YYEEEE. Per the authors' pipeline: Amplification with reference gene primers provided the estimates of nucleated cell counts. Here immunoSEQ multiplex PCR was the method, and the copy in TCRdb shows in-frame clones only, minus some. Clone size and the V and J calls come from that table; the DNA yielded D and trimming. The sample lists fewer than 200,000 clones, around 83% occurring once. This clone turned up a few times. Seattle's enrolled individuals joined amid active infection and were then monitored longitudinally.

V usage is TRBV5-6 and J usage is TRBJ1-4; 8 positions match TRBD1. The sample comprised peripheral blood. The TCR was taken from an older woman with COVID-19, enrolled during active disease. CDR3 in amino acids: CASSPRPQGVGEKLFF. In DNA form, the CDR3 reads TGTGCCAGCAGCCCGAGACCACAGGGGGTTGGAGAAAAACTGTTTTTT. The whole variable domain, remainder taken from reference TRBV5-6 and TRBJ1-4, is DAGVTQSPTHLIKTRGQQVTLRCSPKSGHDTVSWYQQALGQGPQFIFQYYEEEERQRGNFPDRFSGHQFPNYSSELNVNALLLGDSALYLCASSPRPQGVGEKLFFGSGTQLSVL.